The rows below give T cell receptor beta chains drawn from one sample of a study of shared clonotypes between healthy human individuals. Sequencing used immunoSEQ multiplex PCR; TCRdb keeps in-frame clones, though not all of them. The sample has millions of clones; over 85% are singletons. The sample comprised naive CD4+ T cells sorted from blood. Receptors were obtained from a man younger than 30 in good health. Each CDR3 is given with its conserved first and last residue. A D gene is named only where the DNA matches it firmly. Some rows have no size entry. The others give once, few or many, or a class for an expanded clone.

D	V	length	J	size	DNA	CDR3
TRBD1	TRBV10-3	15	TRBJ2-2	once	TGTGCCATCACCCCGGGACAGGGGAACACCGGGGAGCTGTTTTTT	CAITPGQGNTGELFF
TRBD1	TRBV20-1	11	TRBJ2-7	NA	TGCAGTGCTGGCCAGGGGGCTGACCAGTACTTC	CSAGQGADQYF
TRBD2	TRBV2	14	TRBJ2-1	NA	TGTGCCAGCAGCGGGACTAGCCGTTACAATGAGCAGTTCTTC	CASSGTSRYNEQFF
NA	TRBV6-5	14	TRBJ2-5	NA	TGTGCCAGCAGCCCCGACTATTTGGCGGAGACCCAGTACTTC	CASSPDYLAETQYF
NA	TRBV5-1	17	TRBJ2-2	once	TGCGCCAGCAGCTCCGAGTATGGGGCCTCGAACACCGGGGAGCTGTTTTTT	CASSSEYGASNTGELFF
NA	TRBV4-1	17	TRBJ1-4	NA	TGCGCCAGCAGTCCCCGTGTTGGTCTCTCAACTAATGAAAAACTGTTTTTT	CASSPRVGLSTNEKLFF
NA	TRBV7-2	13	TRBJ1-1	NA	TGTGCCAGCAGCTTGCACCCGAACACTGAAGCTTTCTTT	CASSLHPNTEAFF
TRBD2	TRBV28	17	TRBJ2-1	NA	TGTGCCAGCAGTTCCTCGACTAGCGGGAGACCCTACAATGAGCAGTTCTTC	CASSSSTSGRPYNEQFF
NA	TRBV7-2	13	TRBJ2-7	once	TGTGCCAGCAGCTTAGTAGGTGCCTACGAGCAGTACTTC	CASSLVGAYEQYF
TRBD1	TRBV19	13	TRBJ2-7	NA	TGTGCCAGCTCGGGACAGTCACCCCTTGAGCAGTACTTC	CASSGQSPLEQYF
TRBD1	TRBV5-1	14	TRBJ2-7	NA	TGCGCCAGCAGCGAAGGACAGGGGGTCCACGAGCAGTACTTC	CASSEGQGVHEQYF
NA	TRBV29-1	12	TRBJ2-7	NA	TGCAGCGGTAGCGAGGGTACCTACGAGCAGTACTTC	CSGSEGTYEQYF
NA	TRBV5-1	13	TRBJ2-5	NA	TGCGCCAGCAGCGAGGACAACCAAGAGACCCAGTACTTC	CASSEDNQETQYF
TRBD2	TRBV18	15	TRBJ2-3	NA	TGTGCCAGCTCGCCTAGCGGGGGGGATACAGATACGCAGTATTTT	CASSPSGGDTDTQYF
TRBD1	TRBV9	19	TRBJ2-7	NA	TGTGCCAGCAGCGTAGCCCACCACCGGGACAGGGTATCCGCCTACGAGCAGTACTTC	CASSVAHHRDRVSAYEQYF
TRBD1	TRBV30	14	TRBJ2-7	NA	TGTGCCTGGAACCGGGACAGGGGACTTCTCGAGCAGTACTTC	CAWNRDRGLLEQYF
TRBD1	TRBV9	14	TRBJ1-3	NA	TGTGCCAGCAGCGTAAGGACAGGCGGAAACACCATATATTTT	CASSVRTGGNTIYF
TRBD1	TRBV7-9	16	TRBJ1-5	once	TGTGCCAGCAGCTTTGGGACAGGGGGTCGGAATCAGCCCCAGCATTTT	CASSFGTGGRNQPQHF
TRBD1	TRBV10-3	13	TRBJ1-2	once	TGTGCCATCAGTGAAGACAGGGGCCTTGGCTACACCTTC	CAISEDRGLGYTF
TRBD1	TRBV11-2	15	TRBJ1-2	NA	TGTGCCAGCAGCTACGACAGGGATTATAACTATGGCTACACCTTC	CASSYDRDYNYGYTF
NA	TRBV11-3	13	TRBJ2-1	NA	TGTGCCAGCAGCTCCTATCGCGGGGATGAGCAGTTCTTC	CASSSYRGDEQFF
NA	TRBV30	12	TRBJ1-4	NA	TGTGCCTGGAGTGTATTGGAGGGAAAACTGTTTTTT	CAWSVLEGKLFF
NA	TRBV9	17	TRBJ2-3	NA	TGTGCCAGCAGCGTAGGGTTTGGGGACTGGAAGACAGATACGCAGTATTTT	CASSVGFGDWKTDTQYF
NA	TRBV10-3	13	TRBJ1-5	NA	TGTGCCATCAGTGGCAGTAGGGATCAGCCCCAGCATTTT	CAISGSRDQPQHF
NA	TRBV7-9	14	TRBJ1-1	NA	TGTGCCAGCAGTCGCGACGTGACGGGGACTGAAGCTTTCTTT	CASSRDVTGTEAFF
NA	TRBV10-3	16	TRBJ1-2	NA	TGTGCCATCAGTGAGTTGGGGCAGGAACGAAACTATGGCTACACCTTC	CAISELGQERNYGYTF
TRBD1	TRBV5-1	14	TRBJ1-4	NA	TGCGCCAGCACGACCGGGACAGGGCTGGAAAAACTGTTTTTT	CASTTGTGLEKLFF
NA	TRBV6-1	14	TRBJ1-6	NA	TGTGCCAGCAGTGAAATAGGGAGTAATTCACCCCTCCACTTT	CASSEIGSNSPLHF
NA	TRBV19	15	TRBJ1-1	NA	TGTGCCAGTAGTATAGATCGAACAAGGCTAGCTGAAGCTTTCTTT	CASSIDRTRLAEAFF
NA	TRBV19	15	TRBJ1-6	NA	TGTGCCAGCGTAGGGGCCGGGACGAATAATTCACCCCTCCACTTT	CASVGAGTNNSPLHF
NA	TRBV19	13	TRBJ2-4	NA	TGTGCCAGTAGTAACCAGGGATTGGGCATTCAGTACTTC	CASSNQGLGIQYF